This entry is about one T cell receptor (beta chain). The target antigen is unknown. The junction departs from the called germline gene at one end, perhaps through a read error. The CDR3 has 16 amino acids. Per germline, CDR1 SEHNR and CDR2 FQNEAQ (reference sequence). 60 Vbeta and 13 Jbeta primers were used in PCR. TCRdb keeps only in-frame clones here, not all; method: immunoSEQ multiplex PCR. The sample has 150,000 to 200,000 clones, more than 60% seen once. This sample was taken from a study of cytomegalovirus exposure and HLA in healthy donors. Study findings and constraints: Some V segments (TRBV6-2 and TRBV6-3 among them) were excluded as indistinguishable. Near-uniform donor sequencing depth was presumed by presence/absence analyses.

This chain uses TRBV7-9 with TRBJ1-2; tentatively, D is TRBD1 (6 bases). This receptor was taken from a young man in good health and CMV-seropositive. The sequenced material came from PBMCs. This chain's CDR3 is CSSSLFLGATIYGYTF. CDR3 nucleotide sequence: TGTTCCAGCAGCCTATTTTTGGGGGCGACTATCTATGGCTACACCTTC.